The clone carrying this TCR beta chain was picked up a small number of times. Its antigen is currently unknown. V dropped 5 bases and J dropped 0 bases, with 13 bases sitting between them. The germline CDR1 and CDR2 sequences are ENHRY and SYGVKD. The CDR3 spans 15 residues. The data derive from a study of post-analysis software for immune sequencing data. The wider study: Courses of disease covered relapsing-remitting, secondary progressive and progressive-relapsing multiple sclerosis.

Findings and caveats of the study: The study found TRBV5-6, TRBV5-1 and TRBV20-1 among five or six TRBV segments more frequent in patients than controls.

Unique molecular identifiers featured in each of the TCR beta cDNA libraries. TCRdb recomputed calls from the PCR reads with MiXCR, one row per CDR3 protein. Seen here are about 430,000 distinct CDR3 sequences, 39% observed once, and the top ten hold around 8%. The chain carries TRBV10-3 and TRBJ1-1, with D unresolved. The clonotype was recovered from a girl aged 2 to 9 with multiple sclerosis. Sequencing used blood. The CDR3 bases are TGTGCCATCAGTAGCAGACAAACCTTGAACACTGAAGCTTTCTTT. Residues: CAISSRQTLNTEAFF.